This TCR beta chain was recorded in a study of OX40 agonist ivuxolimab in advanced cancers. V shed 2 bases and J shed 0 bases, with 12 bases lying between them. CDR1 and CDR2 from the germline V gene are SGHRS and YFSETQ. The CDR3 is 15 residues long. The method was immunoSEQ multiplex PCR; TCRdb's version includes in-frame clones alone and lacks a portion of them. The data contain 90,000 to 100,000 clones, roughly 89% of them singletons. The sequence came from an adult with an advanced solid tumor such as melanoma, head and neck, liver or kidney cancer. V and J are TRBV5-1 and TRBJ2-7; D is unresolved. Sequenced material: CD4+ or CD8+ T cells sorted from blood, taken in a trial of the OX40 agonist ivuxolimab. CDR3 coding DNA: TGCGCCAGCAGCTTTGACGGATGGGTCTCCTACGAGCAGTACTTC. Its protein is CASSFDGWVSYEQYF.